This is a list of T cell receptor beta chains from one sample in a study of human T cells and chemical hapten exposure. Via MiXCR, TCRdb re-called the RACE reads, giving one row per CDR3 protein. Of about 260,000 distinct CDR3 sequences listed, about 9% were seen once; the top ten hold 2% to 2.5%. This material consisted of whole blood, taken in connection with sensitization to the hapten diphenylcyclopropenone (DPC). These receptors came from a woman in her forties with alopecia areata. Some clones in this sample may be carry-over from other donors' samples. CDR3s include the opening cysteine and the closing phenylalanine or tryptophan. The order of the fields is clone size, J gene, D gene, V gene, CDR3 protein, CDR3 DNA. A D gene is named only where the DNA matches it firmly. A clone size is listed for some rows: how often the clone was seen (once, few, many), or a class if it is expanded.

many	TRBJ1-2	TRBD1	TRBV28	CASSSGGGYTF	TGTGCCAGCAGTTCAGGGGGCGGCTACACCTTC
few	TRBJ2-1	NA	TRBV7-9	CASSVPGHNEQFF	TGTGCCAGCAGCGTCCCGGGTCACAATGAGCAGTTCTTC
NA	TRBJ1-2	NA	TRBV18	CASSPSTESYGYTF	TGTGCCAGCTCACCCAGTACAGAGTCCTATGGCTACACCTTC
few	TRBJ1-6	NA	TRBV5-5	CASSPKGPSVPLPLHF	TGTGCCAGCAGCCCTAAGGGACCCTCAGTCCCCCTACCCCTCCACTTT
few	TRBJ1-3	NA	TRBV12-3/TRBV12-4	CASSPNLSTGNTIYF	TGTGCCAGCAGTCCTAATCTATCCACTGGAAACACCATATATTTT
many	TRBJ2-4	NA	TRBV28	CASSVAPGVSLLAKNIQYF	TGTGCCAGCAGCGTAGCCCCGGGGGTTTCCCTCCTAGCCAAAAACATTCAGTACTTC
NA	TRBJ2-1	NA	TRBV27	CASSPGLSYNEQFF	TGTGCCAGCAGCCCGGGTCTCTCCTACAATGAGCAGTTCTTC
NA	TRBJ2-7	TRBD2	TRBV20-1	CSARDWGLAGYDEQYF	TGCAGTGCTAGAGACTGGGGACTAGCGGGTTACGACGAGCAGTACTTC
NA	TRBJ1-1	NA	TRBV27	CASSWDYMNTEAFF	TGTGCCAGCAGTTGGGACTATATGAACACTGAAGCTTTCTTT
NA	TRBJ2-5	NA	TRBV7-6	CASSLGTGVGETQYF	TGTGCCAGCAGCTTAGGCACGGGAGTGGGGGAGACCCAGTACTTC
few	TRBJ1-2	NA	TRBV30	CAWSRDRPQGYTF	TGTGCCTGGAGTCGCGACAGGCCGCAAGGCTACACCTTC
many	TRBJ2-2	NA	TRBV6-5	CASSYPGPGELFF	TGTGCCAGCAGTTATCCAGGGCCCGGGGAGCTGTTTTTT
many	TRBJ1-1	NA	TRBV6-6	CASSHPGHTEAFF	TGTGCCAGCAGTCATCCGGGACACACTGAAGCTTTCTTT
few	TRBJ2-7	TRBD2	TRBV20-1	CSARDPTSGSLYEQYF	TGCAGTGCTAGAGACCCGACTAGCGGGAGTCTATACGAGCAGTACTTC
many	TRBJ2-1	NA	TRBV5-8	CASSLGSDSYNEQFF	TGTGCCAGCAGCTTGGGTAGCGACTCCTACAATGAGCAGTTCTTC
NA	TRBJ2-3	TRBD2	TRBV6-4	CASSAAGLVTDTQYF	TGTGCCAGCAGTGCCGCGGGACTAGTAACAGATACGCAGTATTTT
few	TRBJ2-5	NA	TRBV12-3/TRBV12-4	CASSRLVPYQETQYF	TGTGCCAGCAGTAGACTAGTGCCGTACCAAGAGACCCAGTACTTC
many	TRBJ1-2	NA	TRBV28	CASSLPYTF	TGTGCCAGCAGTTTACCCTACACCTTC